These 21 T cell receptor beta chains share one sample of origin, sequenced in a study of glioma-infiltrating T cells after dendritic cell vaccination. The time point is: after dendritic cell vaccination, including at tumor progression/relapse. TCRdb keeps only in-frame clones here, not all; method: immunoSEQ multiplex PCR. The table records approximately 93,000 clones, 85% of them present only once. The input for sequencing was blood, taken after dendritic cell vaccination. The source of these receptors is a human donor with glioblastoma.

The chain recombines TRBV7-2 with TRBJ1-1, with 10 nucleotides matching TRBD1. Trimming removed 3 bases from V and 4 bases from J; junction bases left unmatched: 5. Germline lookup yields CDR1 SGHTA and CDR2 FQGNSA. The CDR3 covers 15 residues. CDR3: CASSLTGTGATEAFF. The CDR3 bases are TGTGCCAGCAGCTTGACCGGGACAGGGGCCACTGAAGCTTTCTTT.

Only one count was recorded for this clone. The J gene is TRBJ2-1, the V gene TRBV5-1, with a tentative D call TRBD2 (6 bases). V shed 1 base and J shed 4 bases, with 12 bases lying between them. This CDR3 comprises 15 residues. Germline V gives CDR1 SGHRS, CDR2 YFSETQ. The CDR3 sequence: CASSLWRGEYNEQFF. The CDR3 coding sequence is TGCGCCAGCAGCTTGTGGCGGGGAGAATACAATGAGCAGTTCTTC.

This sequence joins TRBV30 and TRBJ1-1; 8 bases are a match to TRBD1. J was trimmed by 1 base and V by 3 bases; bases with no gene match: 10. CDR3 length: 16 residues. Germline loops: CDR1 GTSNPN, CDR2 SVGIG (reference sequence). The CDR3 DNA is TGTGCCTGGAGGATACAGGGGGAACTAGGGAACACTGAAGCTTTCTTT. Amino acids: CAWRIQGELGNTEAFF.

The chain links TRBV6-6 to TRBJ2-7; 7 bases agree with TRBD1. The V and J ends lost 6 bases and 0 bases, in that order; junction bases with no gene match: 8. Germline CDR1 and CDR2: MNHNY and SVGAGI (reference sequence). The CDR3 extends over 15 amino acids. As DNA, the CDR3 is TGTGCCAGCAGCCCCGGACAGGTATACTCCTACGAGCAGTACTTC. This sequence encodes CASSPGQVYSYEQYF.

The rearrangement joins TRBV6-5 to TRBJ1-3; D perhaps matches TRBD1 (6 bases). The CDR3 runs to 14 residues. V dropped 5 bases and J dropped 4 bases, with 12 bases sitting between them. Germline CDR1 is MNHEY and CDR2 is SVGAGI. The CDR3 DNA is TGTGCCAGCAGTAATGAGGGGGAAGGAAACACCATATATTTT. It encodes CASSNEGEGNTIYF.

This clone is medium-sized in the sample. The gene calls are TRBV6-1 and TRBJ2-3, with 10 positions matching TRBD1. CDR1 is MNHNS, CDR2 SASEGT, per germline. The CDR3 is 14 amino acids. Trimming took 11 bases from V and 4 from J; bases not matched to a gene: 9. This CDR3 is CAGSTGGEADTQYF. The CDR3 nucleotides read TGTGCCGGTTCGACAGGGGGCGAAGCAGATACGCAGTATTTT.

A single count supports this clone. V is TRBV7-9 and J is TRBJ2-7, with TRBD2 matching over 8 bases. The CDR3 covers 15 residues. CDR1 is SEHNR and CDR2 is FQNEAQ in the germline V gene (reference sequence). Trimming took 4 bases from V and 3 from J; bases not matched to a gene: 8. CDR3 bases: TGTGCCAGCAGCTACGCGTATCTAGCGGGCTACGAGCAGTACTTC. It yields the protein CASSYAYLAGYEQYF.

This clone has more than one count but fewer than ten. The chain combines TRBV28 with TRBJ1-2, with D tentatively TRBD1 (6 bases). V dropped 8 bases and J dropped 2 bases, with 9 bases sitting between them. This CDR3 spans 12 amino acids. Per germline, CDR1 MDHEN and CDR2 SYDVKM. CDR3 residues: CASGQGNYGYTF. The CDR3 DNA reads TGTGCCAGCGGCCAGGGGAACTATGGCTACACCTTC.

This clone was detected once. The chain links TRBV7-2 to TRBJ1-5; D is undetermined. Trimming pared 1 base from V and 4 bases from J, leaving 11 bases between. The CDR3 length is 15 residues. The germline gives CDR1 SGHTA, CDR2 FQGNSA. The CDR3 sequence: CASSLDSSSNQPQHF. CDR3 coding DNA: TGTGCCAGCAGCTTAGACAGTTCCTCGAATCAGCCCCAGCATTTT.

The CDR3 is CAISESVGQIYEQYF. In nucleotides, the CDR3 is TGTGCCATCAGTGAGTCGGTAGGACAGATCTACGAGCAGTACTTC. This sequence joins TRBV10-3 and TRBJ2-7, with a weak D call TRBD1 (6 bases). Germline V gene sequence: CDR1 ENHRY, CDR2 SYGVKD. The V end was cut by 0 bases, the J end by 3 bases, with 12 bases between. This CDR3 is built from 15 residues.

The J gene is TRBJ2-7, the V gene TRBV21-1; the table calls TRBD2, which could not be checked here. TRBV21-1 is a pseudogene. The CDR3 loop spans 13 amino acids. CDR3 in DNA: TGTGCCAGCAGCAATCCCGCCTTTCGGTTGCAGTACTTC. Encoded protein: CASSNPAFRLQYF.

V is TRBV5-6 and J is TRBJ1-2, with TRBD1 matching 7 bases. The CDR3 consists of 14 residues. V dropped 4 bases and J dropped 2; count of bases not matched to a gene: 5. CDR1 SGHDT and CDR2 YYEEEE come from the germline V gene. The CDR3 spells CASSPATGNYGYTF. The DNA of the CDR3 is TGTGCCAGCAGCCCTGCGACAGGGAACTATGGCTACACCTTC.

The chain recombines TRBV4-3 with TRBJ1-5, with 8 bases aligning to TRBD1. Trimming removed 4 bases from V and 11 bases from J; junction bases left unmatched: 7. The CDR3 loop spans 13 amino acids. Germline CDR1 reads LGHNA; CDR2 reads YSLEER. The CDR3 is CASSPGTGLAQHF. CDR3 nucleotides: TGCGCCAGCAGCCCTGGGACAGGCCTGGCCCAGCATTTT.

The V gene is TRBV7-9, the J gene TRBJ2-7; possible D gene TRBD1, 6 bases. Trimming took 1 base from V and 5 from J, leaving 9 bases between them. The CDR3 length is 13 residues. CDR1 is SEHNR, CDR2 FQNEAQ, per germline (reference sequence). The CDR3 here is CASSLVEGDEQYF. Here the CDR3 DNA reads TGTGCCAGCAGCTTAGTTGAGGGGGACGAGCAGTACTTC. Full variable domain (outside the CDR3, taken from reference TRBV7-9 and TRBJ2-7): DTGVSQNPRHKITKRGQNVTFRCDPISEHNRLYWYRQTLGQGPEFLTYFQNEAQLEKSRLLSDRFSAERPKGSFSTLEIQRTEQGDSAMYLCASSLVEGDEQYFGPGTRLTVT.

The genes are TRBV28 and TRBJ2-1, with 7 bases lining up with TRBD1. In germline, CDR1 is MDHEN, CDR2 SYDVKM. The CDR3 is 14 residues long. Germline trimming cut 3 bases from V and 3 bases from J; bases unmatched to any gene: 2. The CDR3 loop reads CASSLGQRYNEQFF. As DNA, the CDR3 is TGTGCCAGCAGTTTGGGACAGCGCTACAATGAGCAGTTCTTC.

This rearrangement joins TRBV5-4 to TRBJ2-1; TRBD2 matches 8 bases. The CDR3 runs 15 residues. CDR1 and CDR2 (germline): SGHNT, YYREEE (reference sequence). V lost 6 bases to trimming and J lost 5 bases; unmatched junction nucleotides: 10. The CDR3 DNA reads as TGTGCCAGCACCCGGTCGGGGGGGTTAAACAATGAGCAGTTCTTC. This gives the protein CASTRSGGLNNEQFF.

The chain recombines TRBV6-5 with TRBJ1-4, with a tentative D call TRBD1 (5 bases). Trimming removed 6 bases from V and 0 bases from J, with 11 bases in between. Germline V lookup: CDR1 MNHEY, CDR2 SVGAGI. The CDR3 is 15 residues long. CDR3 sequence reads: CASSSLGATNEKLFF. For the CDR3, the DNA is TGTGCCAGCAGCTCCCTAGGGGCAACTAATGAAAAACTGTTTTTT.

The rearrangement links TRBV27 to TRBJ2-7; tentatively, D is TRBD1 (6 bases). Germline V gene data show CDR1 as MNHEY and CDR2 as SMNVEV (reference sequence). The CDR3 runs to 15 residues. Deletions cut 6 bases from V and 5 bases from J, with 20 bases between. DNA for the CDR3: TGTGCCAGCAGCAGGGGATCTTATGTTATGCACGAGCAGTACTTC. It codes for CASSRGSYVMHEQYF.

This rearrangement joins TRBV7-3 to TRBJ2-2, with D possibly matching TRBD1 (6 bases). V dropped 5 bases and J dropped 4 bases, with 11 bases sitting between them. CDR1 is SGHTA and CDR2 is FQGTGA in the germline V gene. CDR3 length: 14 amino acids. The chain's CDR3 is CASSEQGRTGELFF. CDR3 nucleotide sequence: TGTGCCAGCAGCGAACAGGGTCGCACCGGGGAGCTGTTTTTT.

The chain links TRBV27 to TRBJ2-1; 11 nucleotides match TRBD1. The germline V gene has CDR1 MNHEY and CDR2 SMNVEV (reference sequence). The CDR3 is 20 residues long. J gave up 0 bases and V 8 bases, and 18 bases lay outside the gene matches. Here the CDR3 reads CASLGQGATAARSSYNEQFF. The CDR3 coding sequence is TGTGCCAGCCTTGGACAGGGGGCGACCGCGGCACGGAGCTCCTACAATGAGCAGTTCTTC.

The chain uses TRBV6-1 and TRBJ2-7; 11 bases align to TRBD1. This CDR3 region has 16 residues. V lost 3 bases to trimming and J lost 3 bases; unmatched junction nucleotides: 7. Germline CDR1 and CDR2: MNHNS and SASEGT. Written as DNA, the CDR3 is TGTGCCAGCAGTGACAACGGACAGGGGGCGGGCTACGAGCAGTACTTC. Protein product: CASSDNGQGAGYEQYF.